The 21 T cell receptor beta chains below all came from one sample that was sequenced in a study of shared clonotypes between healthy human individuals. The data were produced by immunoSEQ multiplex PCR, yet TCRdb's version contains in-frame clones alone and is incomplete. Here the sample spans 2 million to 2.5 million clones, about 94% being singletons. The specimen was naive CD4+ T cells sorted from blood. Regarding subset: CD45RA+ positively selected. The receptor source for this set is a man aged 18 to 29 in good health.

The chain links TRBV18 to TRBJ1-5; 9 nucleotides match TRBD1. Per germline, CDR1 KGHSH and CDR2 LQKENI. CDR3 length: 15 residues. J was trimmed by 2 bases and V by 5 bases; bases with no gene match: 4. The CDR3 DNA sequence: TGTGCCAGCTCAGCACAGGGGGCTGGCAATCAGCCCCAGCATTTT. Its translation: CASSAQGAGNQPQHF.

For this clone: The sample contains more than one DNA sequence encoding this CDR3. The V call is TRBV28, the J call TRBJ2-3; 9 nucleotides line up with TRBD1. Germline V gene sequence: CDR1 MDHEN, CDR2 SYDVKM. CDR3 length: 15 residues. V trimming: 5 bases; J trimming: 2 bases; junction bases outside the gene matches: 5. The CDR3 DNA follows: TGTGCCAGCAGTCCTGGGACAGGGTCCACAGATACGCAGTATTTT. This gives the protein CASSPGTGSTDTQYF.

This clone appeared a single time. The V and J genes are TRBV6-1 and TRBJ1-3; TRBD1 might be the D (5 bases). The length of the CDR3 is 14 residues. The V end was cut by 4 bases, the J end by 4 bases, with 11 bases between. The germline V gene encodes CDR1 MNHNS and CDR2 SASEGT. The CDR3 nucleotides are TGTGCCAGCAGTGTGGGGGGGACCGGAAACACCATATATTTT. This encodes CASSVGGTGNTIYF.

The CDR3 sequence: CASSQDRADPQHF. The CDR3 DNA follows: TGTGCCAGCAGCCAGGATCGGGCCGATCCCCAGCATTTT. The V gene is TRBV5-4, the J gene TRBJ1-5, with D unclear. The CDR3 loop spans 13 amino acids. From germline, CDR1 is SGHNT and CDR2 YYREEE (reference sequence). Trimming took 4 bases from V and 10 from J, leaving 15 bases between them.

The V and J genes are TRBV7-2 and TRBJ2-5; tentative D call: TRBD1 (6 bases). The germline CDR1 and CDR2 sequences are SGHTA and FQGNSA. V lost 5 bases to trimming and J lost 5 bases, with 12 bases between them. The CDR3 is 13 residues long. The DNA of the CDR3 is TGTGCCAGCAGCGCAGGGGTGGCGGAGACCCAGTACTTC. Residues: CASSAGVAETQYF.

The V gene is TRBV6-1, the J gene TRBJ1-2; D ambiguous. The ends were cut back, 2 bases at V and 8 bases at J, with 18 bases in the middle. The CDR3 extends over 15 amino acids. Germline-derived CDR1 and CDR2 are MNHNS and SASEGT. CDR3 DNA sequence: TGTGCCAGCAGTGAATCAGGCAGCCCAACGGGGGGCTACACCTTC. It codes for CASSESGSPTGGYTF.

This clone was counted once. This chain joins TRBV19 and TRBJ1-5; D ambiguous. Germline values: CDR1 LNHDA, CDR2 SQIVND (reference sequence). V was trimmed by 4 bases and J by 0 bases, leaving 7 bases between them. CDR3 size: 14 residues. CDR3 residues: CASSTTNSNQPQHF. CDR3 DNA: TGTGCCAGTAGTACGACTAATAGCAATCAGCCCCAGCATTTT.

The chain has TRBV19 and TRBJ2-1; 11 bases align to TRBD2. Per germline, CDR1 LNHDA and CDR2 SQIVND (reference sequence). Trimming at V came to 1 base and at J to 2 bases, leaving 7 bases not matched to a gene. The CDR3 extends over 18 amino acids. CDR3 loop: CASSIGPASGRTYNEQFF. The CDR3 DNA follows: TGTGCCAGTAGTATAGGGCCGGCTAGCGGGAGGACCTACAATGAGCAGTTCTTC.

The rearrangement links TRBV18 to TRBJ1-3; D uncertain. CDR1 is KGHSH and CDR2 is LQKENI in the germline V gene. The CDR3 spans 17 residues. The ends were cut back, 3 bases at V and 0 bases at J, with 15 bases in the middle. The CDR3 sequence is CASSPDGSHRSGNTIYF. CDR3 in DNA: TGTGCCAGCTCACCGGATGGCAGCCATCGCTCTGGAAACACCATATATTTT.

This clone was recorded a few times. V is TRBV2 and J is TRBJ2-3, with a tentative D call TRBD1 (6 bases). CDR3 length: 14 amino acids. Germline assignment: CDR1 SNHLY and CDR2 FYNNEI. V lost 6 bases, J lost 2 bases, and 12 bases lay in between. CDR3: CASRLQGITDTQYF. The CDR3 DNA reads TGTGCCAGCAGACTACAGGGAATCACAGATACGCAGTATTTT.

This clone was recorded once. This chain uses TRBV18 with TRBJ2-3, with TRBD1 identical over 7 bases. Germline values: CDR1 KGHSH, CDR2 LQKENI. The CDR3 is 15 amino acids. With V trimmed by 3 bases and J by 8 bases, 11 bases remained unmatched. Written as DNA, the CDR3 is TGTGCCAGCTCACCTCCGGGACAGCCCCTAGGTACGCAGTATTTT. Protein sequence: CASSPPGQPLGTQYF.

This sequence joins TRBV7-9 and TRBJ2-5; 8 positions match TRBD2. With 3 bases clipped from V and 2 bases from J, the junction kept 2 bases outside the gene matches. Germline CDR1 reads SEHNR; CDR2 reads FQNEAQ (reference sequence). This CDR3 is 14 amino acids long. This CDR3 reads CASSLPGGQETQYF. As DNA, the CDR3 is TGTGCCAGCAGCTTGCCGGGAGGGCAAGAGACCCAGTACTTC.

V is TRBV4-3 and J is TRBJ1-2, with 9 bases matching TRBD1. Trimming cost V 0 bases and J 5 bases; bases outside gene matches: 7. Looked up from germline, CDR1 is LGHNA and CDR2 is YSLEER. The CDR3 is made up of 16 amino acids. CDR3 DNA sequence: TGCGCCAGCAGCCAAGACGGGACAGGGAATGTGTATGGCTACACCTTC. Protein: CASSQDGTGNVYGYTF.

This chain uses TRBV7-9 with TRBJ1-4; 7 positions agree with TRBD1. The V segment lost 3 bases and the J segment 2 bases; nucleotides outside the gene matches: 3. Germline-derived CDR1 and CDR2 are SEHNR and FQNEAQ (reference sequence). This CDR3 comprises 15 residues. Here the CDR3 reads CASSFTGVTNEKLFF. The CDR3 DNA is TGTGCCAGCAGCTTCACAGGGGTGACTAATGAAAAACTGTTTTTT.

The chain links TRBV9 to TRBJ2-1; 13 nucleotides align to TRBD2. Germline-derived CDR1 and CDR2 are SGDLS and YYNGEE. The J segment lost 9 bases and the V segment lost 4 bases, leaving 10 bases of the junction unmatched. This CDR3 spans 16 amino acids. The CDR3, as DNA: TGTGCCAGCAGCCCCCGGGGACTAGCGGGGTTTTTTGAGCAGTTCTTC. Its protein product is CASSPRGLAGFFEQFF. Complete variable domain (other parts from reference TRBV9 and TRBJ2-1): DSGVTQTPKHLITATGQRVTLRCSPRSGDLSVYWYQQSLDQGLQFLIQYYNGEERAKGNILERFSAQQFPDLHSELNLSSLELGDSALYFCASSPRGLAGFFEQFFGPGTRLTVL.

The genes are TRBV7-2 and TRBJ1-5; the D is unclear. The CDR3 length is 14 residues. Per germline, CDR1 SGHTA and CDR2 FQGNSA. Deletions cut 5 bases from V and 1 base from J, with 9 bases between. DNA of the CDR3: TGTGCCAGCAGCACGGCGGGGAGCAATCAGCCCCAGCATTTT. Translated, it gives CASSTAGSNQPQHF.

J is TRBJ2-7 and V is TRBV28; 7 nucleotides agree with TRBD1. V lost 3 bases and J lost 0; bases outside the gene matches: 11. The CDR3 spans 17 residues. CDR1 and CDR2 (germline): MDHEN, SYDVKM. CDR3 sequence: CASSFPGQALTSYEQYF. Here the CDR3 DNA reads TGTGCCAGCAGTTTCCCCGGACAGGCTTTAACCTCCTACGAGCAGTACTTC.

The chain employs TRBV5-4 and TRBJ2-2; TRBD1 matches 7 bases. The CDR3 sequence is 16 residues long. Germline CDR1 and CDR2: SGHNT and YYREEE (reference sequence). Unmatched junction bases numbered 9, after V lost 3 bases and J lost 4 bases. In nucleotides, the CDR3 is TGTGCCAGCAGCTCCGTTGGGACAGCCGCCACCGGGGAGCTGTTTTTT. Translation gives CASSSVGTAATGELFF.

The chain uses TRBV28 and TRBJ2-5; possibly TRBD1 for D (6 bases). The CDR3 consists of 13 residues. Germline V gene data show CDR1 as MDHEN and CDR2 as SYDVKM. Trimming cost V 6 bases and J 4 bases, with 12 bases left between them. CDR3 protein: CASRGGRRETQYF. The CDR3 DNA sequence: TGTGCCAGCAGAGGGGGAAGAAGAGAGACCCAGTACTTC.

CDR3 sequence: CASSSLTGVHEQFF. In DNA form, the CDR3 reads TGCGCCAGCAGCTCCTTGACAGGGGTGCATGAGCAGTTCTTC. The chain has TRBV5-1 and TRBJ2-1, with 8 bases aligning to TRBD1. Germline trimming cut 3 bases from V and 8 bases from J; bases unmatched to any gene: 7. This CDR3 spans 14 amino acids. The germline V gene encodes CDR1 SGHRS and CDR2 YFSETQ.

This clone was observed a single time. The chain couples TRBV28 to TRBJ1-6; the match to TRBD1 covers 11 bases. The germline gives CDR1 MDHEN, CDR2 SYDVKM. The CDR3 spans 14 residues. V shed 7 bases, J shed 10 bases, and the junction held 6 bases outside the gene matches. The DNA for the CDR3 is TGTGCCAGCACCCTCCGGGACAGGGGGTCACCCCTCCACTTT. It translates to CASTLRDRGSPLHF.